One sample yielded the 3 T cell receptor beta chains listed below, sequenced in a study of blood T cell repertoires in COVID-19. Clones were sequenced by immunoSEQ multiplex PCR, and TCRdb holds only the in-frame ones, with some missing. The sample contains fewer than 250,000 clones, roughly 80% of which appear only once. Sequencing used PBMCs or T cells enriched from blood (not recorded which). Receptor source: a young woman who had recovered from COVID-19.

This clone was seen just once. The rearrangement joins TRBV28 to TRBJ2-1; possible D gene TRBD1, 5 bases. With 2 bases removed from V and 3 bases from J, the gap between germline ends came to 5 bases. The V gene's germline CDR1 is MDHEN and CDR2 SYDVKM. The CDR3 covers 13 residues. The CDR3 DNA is TGTGCCAGCAGTTTAGACAGCTACAATGAGCAGTTCTTC. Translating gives CASSLDSYNEQFF.

The CDR3 DNA reads as TGTGCCAGCAGTTTATTTAGGGACAGGTTTGAGAGCCCAGATGGCTACACCTTC. Amino acids: CASSLFRDRFESPDGYTF. J is TRBJ1-2 and V is TRBV28; 8 bases line up with TRBD1. The junction had 16 bases not matched to a gene; V was cut back by 1 base and J by 6 bases. Germline V lookup: CDR1 MDHEN, CDR2 SYDVKM. The CDR3 is 18 residues long.

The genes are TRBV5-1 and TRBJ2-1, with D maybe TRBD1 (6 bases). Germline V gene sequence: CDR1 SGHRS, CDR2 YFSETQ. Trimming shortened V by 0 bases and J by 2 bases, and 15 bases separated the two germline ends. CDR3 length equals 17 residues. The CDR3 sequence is CASSLGLTGQTYNEQFF. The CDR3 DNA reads TGCGCCAGCAGCTTGGGTCTTACGGGACAAACCTACAATGAGCAGTTCTTC.